In this sample, the clone carrying this T cell receptor beta chain turned up a few times. As yet, its antigen is unknown. This sample was taken from a study of beta chain features in type 1 diabetes. Study in general: Over all samples combined, about 99,000,000 sorted cells were examined.

General study results and limits: There were fewer insertions and more deletions at the VDJ junctions of type 1 diabetes patients. TCRB CDR3s from Type 1 diabetes patients were moderately but significantly shorter in all four CD4+ subsets. For patients, the naive, central memory and Treg TCRB repertoires appeared more alike than for healthy donors.

The germline CDR1 and CDR2 sequences are SGHDT and YYEEEE. The CDR3 loop spans 14 amino acids. The ends were cut back, 4 bases at V and 5 bases at J, with 13 bases in the middle. As every portion of the isolated RNA was reverse transcribed, the sequencing read expressed TCRB transcripts. Clones were sequenced by immunoSEQ multiplex PCR, and TCRdb holds only the in-frame ones, with some missing. This table holds 400,000 or so clones, roughly a tenth found once. Sequencing was carried out using central memory CD4+ T cells from blood. This receptor was identified in a man aged 25-45 years with type 1 diabetes. The chain uses TRBV5-6 and TRBJ1-5, with D unresolved. The DNA for the CDR3 is TGTGCCAGCAGCCAATGCGACGGGGATCAGCCCCAGCATTTT. Protein product: CASSQCDGDQPQHF.